This entry concerns a single T cell receptor (beta chain). This record comes from a study of blood T cell repertoires in COVID-19. The authors' processing: Reference gene primer amplification gave estimated nucleated cell counts. Assay used: immunoSEQ multiplex PCR; TCRdb lists only in-frame clones, some missing. Clone size and V and J calls were adopted from that table, with D and trimming inferred from the DNA. The repertoire includes about 400,000 clones, 70% to 90% of them detected once, and more than 0.85% sits in the top ten. CDR3 size: 16 residues. The chain is built from TRBV21-1 and TRBJ2-1; the table assigns TRBD1, which was not confirmed against the DNA. TRBV21-1 is termed a pseudogene. The receptor comes from a woman aged 30 to 39 with acute COVID-19. Sequenced: PBMCs or T cells enriched from blood (not recorded which). The CDR3 bases are TGTGCCAGCAGCAAAGCTTCTGCACACTCCTACAATGAGCAGTTCTTC. This codes for CASSKASAHSYNEQFF.